This T cell receptor (beta chain) was profiled in a study of T-cell memory formation after mild COVID-19. The study's findings and limits: Clones contracting day 15 to 85 were balanced CD4/CD8; later expanders leaned CD4+.

The CDR3 length is 17 residues. V was shortened by 3 bases and J by 10 bases, with 26 bases between the two germline ends. Germline V gene data show CDR1 as MNHNS and CDR2 as SASEGT. Notes on this clonotype: As yet, its antigen is unknown.

TCRdb re-derived calls from the 5' RACE reads in MiXCR, one entry per CDR3 protein. This table holds hundreds of thousands of distinct CDR3 sequences, 20% to 30% found once. The chain uses TRBV6-1 and TRBJ2-3; D possibly corresponds to TRBD2 (7 bases). The receptor was isolated from an adult woman who had mild COVID-19 (a few samples of this study predate the infection). Cell type and time point are not known. The sequencing sample was made of PBMCs or a T cell subset sorted from them (not recorded which). CDR3 residues: CASSDLGGVRARGAQYF. DNA for the CDR3: TGTGCCAGCAGTGATTTAGGGGGGGTGCGGGCCCGCGGGGCGCAGTATTTT.